This TCR beta chain was recovered during a study of response to subunit inactivated influenza vaccine. The study's findings and limits: Every seasonal influenza vaccination brings in few new T cells, the authors suggested.

This clonotype was picked up a small number of times. Its antigen remains unknown. TCRdb fed the RT-PCR reads into MiXCR, producing one record per CDR3 protein. The sample carries around 790,000 distinct CDR3 sequences, around 20% recorded once. Trimming removed 0 bases from V and 6 bases from J, with 6 bases in between. There are 12 residues in the CDR3. CDR1 and CDR2 (germline): SGHRS, YFSETQ. Source: PBMCs from blood, taken 4 to 6 days after vaccination. This receptor was obtained from a man aged 50 to 60 who received an inactivated influenza vaccine. This rearrangement joins TRBV5-1 to TRBJ1-2; D unclear. The CDR3 DNA sequence: TGCGCCAGCAGCTTGGGGCAGGATGGCTACACCTTC. Protein sequence: CASSLGQDGYTF.